The clone carrying this TCR beta chain was found many times. Antigen unknown. The sample is drawn from a study of T-cell reconstitution after alpha-beta-depleted transplantation in children. Germline values: CDR1 KGHSH, CDR2 LQKENI. Germline trimming cut 3 bases from V and 8 bases from J; bases unmatched to any gene: 17. This CDR3 has 18 residues. Study results and limitations: There were reportedly several hundred expanded graft clones from which alpha-beta T cells came about two months after transplant. A year had passed since transplant, and T-cell counts and diversity by then came mostly from newly produced T cells. Several patients had high TCRbeta diversity at day 60; it came from surviving recipient T cells and thymic progenitors.

The library targeted TCRbeta and was prepared with unique molecular identifiers. TCRdb independently ran MiXCR on the PCR reads; one entry per CDR3 protein. The sample gives around 190,000 distinct CDR3 sequences, roughly 6.6% of which show up once; approximately 6% is in the top ten. The sequences come from PBMCs, collected before TCRalphabeta/CD19-depleted stem cell transplant. The source is a boy younger than 10 with acute lymphoblastic leukemia, due to receive a stem cell transplant. The chain couples TRBV18 to TRBJ2-1; 9 bases are a match to TRBD2. The CDR3, as DNA: TGTGCCAGCTCACCCCGACGGTTGGCGGGAGGGCCTTATGATGAGCAGTTCTTC. It encodes CASSPRRLAGGPYDEQFF.